These 22 T cell receptor beta chains were sequenced from one sample in a study of cytomegalovirus exposure and HLA in healthy donors. The PCR was carried out with 60 Vbeta primers and 13 Jbeta primers. The protocol was immunoSEQ multiplex PCR, while the TCRdb copy is restricted to in-frame clones and leaves out a portion. The sample contains roughly 220,000 clones, approximately 68% of which appear only once. The sequenced sample consisted of PBMCs. The source of these receptors is a woman aged 25 to 45 in good health and CMV-seronegative.

The rearrangement joins TRBV7-9 to TRBJ2-1; 11 bases map to TRBD2. Unmatched junction bases numbered 1, after V lost 3 bases and J lost 3 bases. Germline values: CDR1 SEHNR, CDR2 FQNEAQ (reference sequence). CDR3 length equals 15 residues. The CDR3 here is CASSFGLAGYNEQFF. The CDR3 DNA follows: TGTGCCAGCAGCTTCGGACTAGCGGGCTACAATGAGCAGTTCTTC.

The chain combines TRBV5-1 with TRBJ1-6; 7 nucleotides agree with TRBD1. The J segment lost 7 bases and the V segment lost 1 base, leaving 11 bases of the junction unmatched. There are 17 residues in the CDR3. Germline assignment: CDR1 SGHRS and CDR2 YFSETQ. CDR3: CASSLIPPDRSNSPLHF. CDR3 sequence (DNA): TGCGCCAGCAGCTTGATCCCCCCGGACAGGTCGAATTCACCCCTCCACTTT. The variable domain in full, with the rest retrieved from reference TRBV5-1 and TRBJ1-6, is KAGVTQTPRYLIKTRGQQVTLSCSPISGHRSVSWYQQTPGQGLQFLFEYFSETQRNKGNFPGRFSGRQFSNSRSEMNVSTLELGDSALYLCASSLIPPDRSNSPLHFGNGTRLTVT.

The CDR3 region has the DNA TGTGCCAGCAGCCCCCTTACACAGGGGAGTAGTGAGCAGTTCTTC. Amino acids: CASSPLTQGSSEQFF. The rearrangement uses TRBV7-9 and TRBJ2-1, with 7 bases matching TRBD1. This CDR3 region has 15 residues. Germline V gene sequence: CDR1 SEHNR, CDR2 FQNEAQ (reference sequence). The V segment lost 5 bases and the J segment 9 bases; nucleotides outside the gene matches: 13.

This clone was observed a single time. The V and J genes are TRBV6-6 and TRBJ2-5; D is unclear. V gave up 5 bases and J gave up 5 bases, with 18 bases separating them. The CDR3 contains 15 residues. Germline CDR1 reads MNHNY; CDR2 reads SVGAGI (reference sequence). The CDR3 bases are TGTGCCAGCAGTCATACGCTGGCTTTTGGTGAGACCCAGTACTTC. This codes for CASSHTLAFGETQYF.

This clone was found once. The chain is built from TRBV5-1 and TRBJ1-6; D may be TRBD1 (6 bases). Trimming took off 4 bases at V and 5 bases at J, with 16 bases between the two ends. The CDR3 extends over 16 amino acids. The germline V gene encodes CDR1 SGHRS and CDR2 YFSETQ. The CDR3 reads CASSLEGGGHNSPLHF. CDR3 sequence (DNA): TGCGCCAGCAGCCTGGAGGGAGGGGGACATAATTCACCCCTCCACTTT.

V is TRBV7-8 and J is TRBJ2-1; 10 bases are shared with TRBD2. In germline, CDR1 is SGHVS, CDR2 FQNEAQ. Losses at the gene ends were 5 bases for V and 14 bases for J; bases not matched to a gene: 6. This CDR3 is 12 amino acids long. CDR3: CASSLEREGKFF. The DNA of the CDR3 is TGTGCCAGCAGCCTGGAGCGGGAGGGGAAGTTCTTC.

This chain joins TRBV2 and TRBJ2-1; TRBD2 might be the D (6 bases). CDR1 is SNHLY, CDR2 FYNNEI, per germline. V was clipped by 6 bases and J by 8 bases, with 14 bases between them. The CDR3 is 13 residues long. CDR3 sequence reads: CASRPGTQYEQFF. In DNA, the CDR3 is TGTGCCAGCAGGCCGGGGACTCAATATGAGCAGTTCTTC.

The chain has TRBV5-1 and TRBJ2-2; 10 bases fit TRBD2. Trimming took 1 base from V and 0 from J; bases not matched to a gene: 3. Germline CDR1 is SGHRS and CDR2 is YFSETQ. CDR3 length: 17 amino acids. The CDR3 protein is CASSLRTSGTNTGELFF. CDR3 nucleotides: TGCGCCAGCAGCTTGCGGACTAGCGGAACGAACACCGGGGAGCTGTTTTTT.

The genes are TRBV7-9 and TRBJ2-7; D is ambiguous. In germline, CDR1 is SEHNR, CDR2 FQNEAQ (reference sequence). V gave up 4 bases and J gave up 2 bases, with 3 bases separating them. CDR3 length: 11 residues. CDR3 sequence reads: CASSSTYEQYF. Written as DNA, the CDR3 is TGTGCCAGCAGCTCCACCTACGAGCAGTACTTC.

The rearrangement uses TRBV7-9 and TRBJ1-2; 12 bases agree with TRBD1. After removal of 7 bases from V and 3 bases from J, the junction contained 12 bases not matched to a gene. Looked up from germline, CDR1 is SEHNR and CDR2 is FQNEAQ (reference sequence). The CDR3 consists of 17 residues. In DNA, the CDR3 is TGTGCCAGCAACCCTGCTGGGACAGGGGGCGCGCACTATGGCTACACCTTC. Translated, it gives CASNPAGTGGAHYGYTF. The full variable domain, with the rest looked up from reference TRBV7-9 and TRBJ1-2, is DTGVSQNPRHKITKRGQNVTFRCDPISEHNRLYWYRQTLGQGPEFLTYFQNEAQLEKSRLLSDRFSAERPKGSFSTLEIQRTEQGDSAMYLCASNPAGTGGAHYGYTFGSGTRLTVV.

Details on this clone: One end of the junction is discordant with germline, which a read error may explain. The chain recombines TRBV2 with TRBJ1-2; D call uncertain. Germline V gene data show CDR1 as SNHLY and CDR2 as FYNNEI. This CDR3 region has 13 residues. CDR3 protein: CASREWSNYGYIF. The CDR3 DNA reads as TGTGCCAGCAGGGAGTGGTCGAACTATGGCTACATCTTC.

The chain is built from TRBV7-9 and TRBJ2-5; 8 bases are shared with TRBD2. CDR1 SEHNR and CDR2 FQNEAQ come from the germline V gene (reference sequence). The CDR3 totals 14 residues. The J segment lost 3 bases and the V segment lost 5 bases, leaving 5 bases of the junction unmatched. The chain's CDR3 is CASSQTSAEETQYF. The CDR3 DNA reads TGTGCCAGCAGCCAGACTAGCGCGGAAGAGACCCAGTACTTC.

Here the CDR3 DNA reads TGTGCCAGCAGCACGACAAATTCTGGAAACACCATATATTTT. Amino acid sequence: CASSTTNSGNTIYF. The rearrangement joins TRBV11-3 to TRBJ1-3; D remains unclear. V was pared by 5 bases and J by 1 base, with 9 bases between. Per the germline V gene, CDR1 is SGHNT and CDR2 is YENEEA. The CDR3 consists of 14 residues.

This clone was seen a single time. The sample holds other DNA sequences that translate to the same CDR3. The chain joins TRBV6-5 to TRBJ2-7, with D perhaps TRBD1 (5 bases). The CDR3 length is 13 residues. Trimming stripped 2 bases from V and 0 bases from J, with 5 bases between. Germline CDR1 reads MNHEY; CDR2 reads SVGAGI. The CDR3 region is CASSYDSSYEQYF. The CDR3, as DNA: TGTGCCAGCAGTTACGACAGCTCCTACGAGCAGTACTTC.

In nucleotides, the CDR3 is TGTGCCAGCAGCGGGGACAGGGTGGATACGCAGTATTTT. Encoded protein: CASSGDRVDTQYF. The chain links TRBV5-4 to TRBJ2-3; TRBD1 agrees at 9 bases. With V trimmed by 4 bases and J by 6 bases, 3 bases remained unmatched. The CDR3 covers 13 residues. The V gene's germline CDR1 is SGHNT and CDR2 YYREEE (reference sequence).

V is TRBV6-6 and J is TRBJ1-5; D gene ambiguous. This CDR3 comprises 14 residues. Germline assignment: CDR1 MNHNY and CDR2 SVGAGI (reference sequence). V was pared by 4 bases and J by 7 bases, with 14 bases between. The DNA for the CDR3 is TGTGCCAGCAGTTTAGAGGGTTCTGAACAGCCCCAGCATTTT. It specifies CASSLEGSEQPQHF.

V is TRBV29-1 and J is TRBJ2-7; 12 bases match TRBD2. J was trimmed by 1 base and V by 5 bases; bases with no gene match: 3. The CDR3 totals 14 residues. CDR1 and CDR2 (germline): SQVTM, ANQGSEA. CDR3 sequence (DNA): TGCAGCGTTTTGACTAGCGGGGGTTCCTACGAGCAGTACTTC. Translated, it gives CSVLTSGGSYEQYF.

The genes are TRBV29-1 and TRBJ2-4, with TRBD2 matching 8 bases. There are 15 residues in the CDR3. Germline V CDR1 and CDR2: SQVTM, ANQGSEA. V lost 4 bases to trimming and J lost 1 base; unmatched junction nucleotides: 6. The CDR3 loop is CSVGSGSFAKNIQYF. CDR3 DNA sequence: TGCAGCGTTGGAAGCGGGAGTTTTGCCAAAAACATTCAGTACTTC.

The chain combines TRBV11-3 with TRBJ2-1; D might be TRBD1 (6 bases). The CDR3 runs to 14 residues. Germline assignment: CDR1 SGHNT and CDR2 YENEEA. V dropped 5 bases and J dropped 5 bases, with 13 bases sitting between them. CDR3 DNA sequence: TGTGCCAGCAGCGTGACAGGCCTCAACAATGAGCAGTTCTTC. Translation: CASSVTGLNNEQFF.

The rearrangement joins TRBV11-3 to TRBJ2-1; 7 bases line up with TRBD2. The ends lost 5 bases at V and 2 bases at J; junction bases unmatched: 3. The CDR3 loop spans 14 amino acids. In germline, CDR1 is SGHNT, CDR2 YENEEA. CDR3 amino acids: CASSQGRAYNEQFF. CDR3 bases: TGTGCCAGCAGCCAAGGGAGGGCCTACAATGAGCAGTTCTTC.

This chain connects TRBV19 to TRBJ1-1; no clear D. V was shortened by 7 bases and J by 5 bases, with 14 bases between the two germline ends. The CDR3 runs to 13 residues. Germline V lookup: CDR1 LNHDA, CDR2 SQIVND (reference sequence). The CDR3 sequence: CASNVVGGTEAFF. CDR3 in DNA: TGTGCCAGTAATGTTGTGGGAGGAACTGAAGCTTTCTTT. Full variable domain (missing parts from reference TRBV19 and TRBJ1-1): DGGITQSPKYLFRKEGQNVTLSCEQNLNHDAMYWYRQDPGQGLRLIYYSQIVNDFQKGDIAEGYSVSREKKESFPLTVTSAQKNPTAFYLCASNVVGGTEAFFGQGTRLTVV.

This chain uses TRBV7-9 with TRBJ1-2; D ambiguous. Between the trimmed V and J ends, which lost 0 bases and 4 bases, there was a span of 9 bases. CDR3 length: 14 amino acids. Per the germline V gene, CDR1 is SEHNR and CDR2 is FQNEAQ (reference sequence). The CDR3 is CASSLAGYGYGYTF. CDR3 DNA sequence: TGTGCCAGCAGCTTAGCCGGGTACGGCTATGGCTACACCTTC.